This T cell receptor (beta chain) emerged from a study of control samples from healthy donors and cancer patients. TCRdb's copy holds only in-frame clones and misses some; the assay was immunoSEQ multiplex PCR. The table lists 170,000 or so clones, approximately 92% of them singletons. CDR1 is WSHSY and CDR2 is SAAADI in the germline V gene. With 5 bases clipped from V and 3 bases from J, the junction kept 1 base outside the gene matches. CDR3 size: 13 residues. The receptor comes from a man younger than 35 in good health. The sample consisted of blood. The chain combines TRBV10-2 with TRBJ1-2, with 9 bases matching TRBD1. The CDR3 sequence: CASSRQGDYGYTF. Written as DNA, the CDR3 is TGCGCCAGCAGTCGACAGGGGGACTATGGCTACACCTTC.